These 10 T cell receptor beta chains share one sample of origin, sequenced in a study of blood T cell repertoires in COVID-19. Only in-frame clones appear in the TCRdb table, and some are missing; sequencing was by immunoSEQ multiplex PCR. The sample includes 150,000 to 170,000 clones, 65% to 90% of them seen just once. The specimen sequenced was peripheral blood. All receptors come from a woman between 55 and 75 years old with COVID-19, enrolled during active disease.

The gene calls are TRBV4-1 and TRBJ1-1; D not certain. V was pared by 0 bases and J by 0 bases, with 8 bases between. From germline, CDR1 is MGHRA and CDR2 YSYEKL. The CDR3 spans 15 residues. CDR3 sequence (DNA): TGCGCCAGCAGCCAAGATTGGAGTTTGAACACTGAAGCTTTCTTT. Translated: CASSQDWSLNTEAFF.

The rearrangement joins TRBV19 to TRBJ2-1; a weak D match, TRBD2 (5 bases). In germline, CDR1 is LNHDA, CDR2 SQIVND (reference sequence). The CDR3 is 15 residues long. Trimming removed 5 bases from V and 0 bases from J, with 11 bases in between. This chain's CDR3 is CASSSGSGSYNEQFF. The CDR3 region has the DNA TGTGCCAGTAGTTCTGGGAGCGGCTCCTACAATGAGCAGTTCTTC.

This clone occurred many times. CDR3 DNA: TGTGCCGCCAGCGGGCCTCCGACCCAGGAGCTGTTTTTT. Translation: CAASGPPTQELFF. The rearrangement links TRBV28 to TRBJ2-2, with a weak D call TRBD2 (6 bases). Trimming took off 11 bases at V and 10 bases at J, with 20 bases between the two ends. CDR3 length: 13 residues. The germline V gene encodes CDR1 MDHEN and CDR2 SYDVKM.

J is TRBJ1-5 and V is TRBV15; weak D call: TRBD1 (5 bases). The CDR3 covers 15 residues. V lost 7 bases and J 0 bases, leaving 13 bases between the germline ends. Germline assignment: CDR1 LNHNV and CDR2 YYDKDF (reference sequence). The CDR3 region has the DNA TGTGCCACCAACCCGGGTGGGGCTAGCAATCAGCCCCAGCATTTT. Amino acids: CATNPGGASNQPQHF.

J is TRBJ2-3 and V is TRBV29-1; 14 bases map to TRBD2. The CDR3 contains 16 residues. Trimming removed 0 bases from V and 1 base from J; junction bases left unmatched: 0. Germline values: CDR1 SQVTM, CDR2 ANQGSEA. CDR3 DNA: TGCAGCGTTGAAGAGACTAGCGGGAGGGGCACAGATACGCAGTATTTT. Amino acids: CSVEETSGRGTDTQYF.

This chain connects TRBV7-8 to TRBJ1-1; TRBD1 might be the D (6 bases). V was pared by 6 bases and J by 0 bases, with 14 bases between. The CDR3 length is 15 residues. CDR1 is SGHVS and CDR2 is FQNEAQ in the germline V gene. For the CDR3, the DNA is TGTGCCAGCAGGGGGGTGGGGGCCGTGAACACTGAAGCTTTCTTT. It codes for CASRGVGAVNTEAFF.

This clone showed up just once. The rearrangement uses TRBV12-3 or TRBV12-4 and TRBJ2-5, with D unresolved. The CDR3 consists of 13 residues. Between the trimmed V and J ends, which lost 6 bases and 4 bases, there was a span of 12 bases. CDR3 sequence reads: CASSRLLRETQYF. The CDR3 bases are TGTGCCAGCAGCCGCCTGCTAAGAGAGACCCAGTACTTC.

This chain connects TRBV5-6 to TRBJ1-2; maybe TRBD1 (5 bases). With 7 bases removed from V and 4 bases from J, the gap between germline ends came to 14 bases. Germline CDR1 is SGHDT and CDR2 is YYEEEE. This CDR3 has 13 residues. The CDR3 region has the DNA TGTGCCAGCTTCTTAGTTCAGGGCTATGGCTACACCTTC. Protein sequence: CASFLVQGYGYTF.

The rearrangement uses TRBV5-4 and TRBJ2-3; the D gene is possibly TRBD2 (5 bases). CDR1 and CDR2 from the germline V gene are SGHNT and YYREEE (reference sequence). The CDR3 covers 13 residues. Trimming cost V 5 bases and J 3 bases, with 10 bases left between them. CDR3 protein: CASSSDSTDTQYF. The CDR3 DNA is TGTGCCAGCAGTAGCGATTCGACAGATACGCAGTATTTT.

The chain carries TRBV10-2 and TRBJ2-2; 13 bases align to TRBD2. Trimming took 6 bases from V and 8 from J; bases not matched to a gene: 6. Germline V gives CDR1 WSHSY, CDR2 SAAADI. The CDR3 spans 15 residues. The CDR3 sequence: CASRGLAGNSGELFF. CDR3 bases: TGCGCCAGCAGGGGACTAGCGGGAAATAGTGGGGAGCTGTTTTTT.